The source of this T cell receptor beta chain is a study of neurological immune-mediated disorders. V gave up 5 bases and J gave up 1 base, with 8 bases separating them. This CDR3 region has 14 residues. From germline, CDR1 is MNHEY and CDR2 SVGEGT. The study's findings and limits: The greatest TCR clonal expansion occurred in HTLV-1-associated myelopathy and the least in multiple sclerosis, which fell below healthy controls.

The authors produced cDNA by 5'RACE using 10-nucleotide random UMIs. TCRdb re-called the 5' RACE reads through MiXCR, storing one row per CDR3 protein. The sample lists roughly 48,000 distinct CDR3 sequences, less than 6% seen once, with approximately 1.5% in the top ten. At least ten counts were recorded for this clonotype. The antigen remains unidentified. The receptor was derived from a woman younger than 30 with multiple sclerosis. Material: CD4+ T cells from blood. The rearrangement uses TRBV6-2 or TRBV6-3 and TRBJ2-2; D remains unclear. CDR3 coding DNA: TGTGCCAGCAGTGTCAGGCAGAACACCGGGGAGCTGTTTTTT. It yields the protein CASSVRQNTGELFF.